This TCR beta chain is from a study of cytomegalovirus exposure and HLA in healthy donors. Study-wide context: The same platform used for the 666 first-cohort repertoires was also used for the roughly 120 validation repertoires, as a later analysis reported.

The donors were part of the validation cohort of 120 subjects. That cohort was separate from the first cohort, which comprised 550 to 750 subjects. Sequencing was performed with immunoSEQ multiplex PCR; in TCRdb, only in-frame clones are kept and a portion is missing. Here the sample spans about 120,000 clones, about 85% being singletons. With regard to this clone: Its specificity is not known.

Findings and limits, study-wide: Published work reported that the classifier diagnosed cytomegalovirus status with high specificity and sensitivity. A few chains linked to CMV were shown in vitro to be specific for CMV antigens.

V was trimmed by 3 bases and J by 3 bases, leaving 8 bases between them. This CDR3 is 13 amino acids long. The germline gives CDR1 MNHEY, CDR2 SMNVEV (reference sequence). Sequenced sample: PBMCs. The chain employs TRBV27 and TRBJ1-1; the D is unclear. The TCR sequence derives from a young man in good health and CMV-seropositive. The CDR3 DNA is TGTGCCAGCAGTTTGGTGAGGGACACTGAAGCTTTCTTT. Protein sequence: CASSLVRDTEAFF.